These T cell receptor beta chains were read from a single sample in a study of vaccination and CD4 T cells after COVID-19. From the PCR reads, TCRdb called clonotypes with MiXCR, one entry per CDR3 protein. The sample carries over 15,000 distinct CDR3 sequences, 46% recorded once. Their specific antigens are unknown. This material consisted of CD4+ T cells from blood, cultured in vitro, taken after SARS-CoV-2 vaccination. The receptor source for this set is a human donor who had recovered from COVID-19. The CDR3 runs from the conserved cysteine through the conserved F or W. A D gene is named only where the DNA matches it firmly. Clone size, where shown, is once, few, many, or a class for clones that have expanded.

j_gene: TRBJ2-1; d_gene: -; abundance: few; v_gene: TRBV6-5; CDR3nt: TGTGCCAGCAGTTACTCGATCTTATCGACCCCCTCCTACAATGAGCAGTTCTTC; CDR3aa: CASSYSILSTPSYNEQFF
j_gene: TRBJ2-3; d_gene: -; abundance: few; v_gene: TRBV20-1; CDR3nt: TGCAGTGCTAGAGTCCGCGTGGGGGGAACCACAGATACGCAGTATTTT; CDR3aa: CSARVRVGGTTDTQYF
j_gene: TRBJ1-2; d_gene: -; abundance: few; v_gene: TRBV27; CDR3nt: TGTGCCAGCAGTTTATCGGGGTTAAACTATGGCTACACCTTC; CDR3aa: CASSLSGLNYGYTF
j_gene: TRBJ1-2; d_gene: -; abundance: -; v_gene: TRBV6-4; CDR3nt: TGTGCCAGCAGTGACTCCCCCGGGGCCGATAACTATGGCTACACCTTC; CDR3aa: CASSDSPGADNYGYTF
j_gene: TRBJ1-1; d_gene: -; abundance: few; v_gene: TRBV6-1; CDR3nt: TGTGCCAGCAGTGAAATTCGGAACACTGAAGCTTTCTTT; CDR3aa: CASSEIRNTEAFF
j_gene: TRBJ1-6; d_gene: TRBD1; abundance: -; v_gene: TRBV20-1; CDR3nt: TGCAGTGCGATTGGACCAGGGGGAGTTAGTTCACCCCTCCACTTT; CDR3aa: CSAIGPGGVSSPLHF
j_gene: TRBJ1-1; d_gene: -; abundance: -; v_gene: TRBV28; CDR3nt: TGTGCCAGCAGTTTATGGGGTCCGGACACTGAAGCTTTCTTT; CDR3aa: CASSLWGPDTEAFF
j_gene: TRBJ2-4; d_gene: -; abundance: -; v_gene: TRBV7-3; CDR3nt: TGTGCCAGCAGCTTACGTGCGGGGAACATTCAGTACTTC; CDR3aa: CASSLRAGNIQYF
j_gene: TRBJ1-5; d_gene: -; abundance: medium-sized; v_gene: TRBV19; CDR3nt: TGTGCCAGTAGCCAGGAGGGAGCGAGCAATCAGCCCCAGCATTTT; CDR3aa: CASSQEGASNQPQHF
j_gene: TRBJ2-5; d_gene: TRBD2; abundance: -; v_gene: TRBV20-1; CDR3nt: TGCAGTGCCTTCAAAGCGGGAGAGGCTGGGGAGACCCAGTACTTC; CDR3aa: CSAFKAGEAGETQYF
j_gene: TRBJ1-2; d_gene: -; abundance: -; v_gene: TRBV20-1; CDR3nt: TGCAGTGCTAGAGATGAGGGGACGGGGCATTCCTACACCTTC; CDR3aa: CSARDEGTGHSYTF
j_gene: TRBJ2-7; d_gene: TRBD2; abundance: -; v_gene: TRBV20-1; CDR3nt: TGCAGTGCTAGGTCCGGACTAGCGGGAACCTACGAGCAGTACTTC; CDR3aa: CSARSGLAGTYEQYF
j_gene: TRBJ2-7; d_gene: TRBD1; abundance: -; v_gene: TRBV5-1; CDR3nt: TGCGCCAGCAGCTCAACGGGACAGGGTAACGAGCAGTACTTC; CDR3aa: CASSSTGQGNEQYF
j_gene: TRBJ2-7; d_gene: -; abundance: -; v_gene: TRBV28; CDR3nt: TGTGCCAGCACCCTCAAGTACGAGCAGTACTTC; CDR3aa: CASTLKYEQYF
j_gene: TRBJ1-5; d_gene: -; abundance: few; v_gene: TRBV11-3; CDR3nt: TGTGCCAGCAGCTTCGGCGGACCGAATCAGCCCCAGCATTTT; CDR3aa: CASSFGGPNQPQHF
j_gene: TRBJ2-3; d_gene: -; abundance: once; v_gene: TRBV20-1; CDR3nt: TGCAGTGCTAGCTTGCGGGGGCGAAGCACAGATACGCAGTATTTT; CDR3aa: CSASLRGRSTDTQYF
j_gene: TRBJ1-2; d_gene: TRBD1; abundance: -; v_gene: TRBV5-1; CDR3nt: TGCGCCAGCAGCTTGGAAGGGACAGGGGTGCGGTATGGCTACACCTTC; CDR3aa: CASSLEGTGVRYGYTF
j_gene: TRBJ1-3; d_gene: TRBD1; abundance: -; v_gene: TRBV20-1; CDR3nt: TGCAGTGCTAAATCAGGGGGAATAAACACCATATATTTT; CDR3aa: CSAKSGGINTIYF
j_gene: TRBJ1-6; d_gene: TRBD1; abundance: -; v_gene: TRBV6-1; CDR3nt: TGTGCCAGCGGGGACAGCCAATTCACCCTCCACTTT; CDR3aa: CASGDSQFTLHF
j_gene: TRBJ2-3; d_gene: TRBD2; abundance: -; v_gene: TRBV6-2/TRBV6-3; CDR3nt: TGTGCCAGCAGGCCAAGCGGGAGGGGAGCCGATACGCAGTATTTT; CDR3aa: CASRPSGRGADTQYF
j_gene: TRBJ2-1; d_gene: TRBD2; abundance: -; v_gene: TRBV7-8; CDR3nt: TGTGCCAGCAGCTTAGGACCGGGAGGGTTCGATGAGCAGTTCTTC; CDR3aa: CASSLGPGGFDEQFF
j_gene: TRBJ1-1; d_gene: -; abundance: few; v_gene: TRBV7-2; CDR3nt: TGTGCCAGCAGTTCCGGGACGGCGAACACTGAAGCTTTCTTT; CDR3aa: CASSSGTANTEAFF
j_gene: TRBJ2-4; d_gene: TRBD2; abundance: few; v_gene: TRBV20-1; CDR3nt: TGCAGTGCTGGCCTAGCGGGAGGGAGCAAAAACATTCAGTACTTC; CDR3aa: CSAGLAGGSKNIQYF